Presented here are 17 T cell receptor beta chains from one specimen sequenced in a study of T cells in Graves' hyperthyroidism and ophthalmopathy. Template material for amplifying TCR beta CDR3 regions consisted of RNA transcripts. The TCR CDR3 was amplified in a first-round RT-PCR using the HTBI primer set. TCRdb redid the calling of the multiplex PCR reads with MiXCR, one entry per CDR3 protein. The sample yields about 400,000 distinct CDR3 sequences, over 11% seen once. Sequencing was performed on blood. Every receptor here comes from a man aged 50-59 years with Graves' ophthalmopathy.

This clonotype appeared many times. The V call is TRBV20-1, the J call TRBJ1-5; 7 bases match TRBD1. This CDR3 has 16 amino acids. V shed 5 bases and J 0 bases; nucleotides not matched to a gene: 10. Germline-derived CDR1 and CDR2 are DFQATT and SNEGSKA (reference sequence). The CDR3 loop is CSARDSQGGSNQPQHF. The CDR3 coding sequence is TGCAGTGCTCGGGACAGTCAGGGGGGTAGCAATCAGCCCCAGCATTTT.

This clonotype was seen a handful of times. A read error may be the cause here, since a much bigger clone is one base away. The chain carries TRBV20-1 and TRBJ2-1, with TRBD2 identical over 8 bases. This CDR3 region has 15 residues. The trim removed 3 bases at V and 9 bases at J, leaving 13 bases unmatched. Germline CDR1 DFQATT, CDR2 SNEGSKA (reference sequence). Here the CDR3 DNA reads TGCAGTGCTAGGACCGGGAGTAGCGGGACGGTTGAGCAGTTCTTC. Residues: CSARTGSSGTVEQFF.

The sample holds a few counts of this clonotype. Just one base apart from a much larger clone, this may be a read error. The chain has TRBV7-2 and TRBJ2-1; D might be TRBD2 (7 bases). The CDR3 contains 16 residues. Germline lookup yields CDR1 SGHTA and CDR2 FQGNSA. This chain's CDR3 is CASRPSGGNTYSEQFF. CDR3 nucleotides: TGTGCCAGCAGACCGTCGGGGGGCAATACGTACAGTGAGCAGTTCTTC.

Only a few counts were recorded for this clonotype. The chain is built from TRBV19 and TRBJ1-1; 12 bases fit TRBD1. This CDR3 comprises 16 residues. The germline CDR1 and CDR2 sequences are LNHDA and SQIVND (reference sequence). Trimming removed 3 bases from V and 1 base from J; junction bases left unmatched: 3. The CDR3 here is CASSMEGQGANTEAFF. As DNA, the CDR3 is TGTGCCAGTAGTATGGAGGGACAGGGGGCGAACACTGAAGCTTTCTTT.

The chain employs TRBV19 and TRBJ1-2, with 11 positions matching TRBD1. CDR3 length: 14 amino acids. V lost 7 bases to trimming and J lost 2 bases; unmatched junction nucleotides: 3. From germline, CDR1 is LNHDA and CDR2 SQIVND (reference sequence). The CDR3 DNA follows: TGTGCCAGTACGGGGACAGGGGGGAACTATGGCTACACCTTC. It is translated as CASTGTGGNYGYTF.

A few counts support this clonotype. CDR3 DNA sequence: TGCGCCAGCAGCCAGTTAGACAGGGCGTCCTACAATGAGCAGTTCTTC. It translates to CASSQLDRASYNEQFF. The genes are TRBV4-1 and TRBJ2-1, with 7 nucleotides matching TRBD1. Trimming cost V 3 bases and J 1 base; bases outside gene matches: 6. Germline CDR1 MGHRA, CDR2 YSYEKL. The CDR3 is made up of 16 amino acids.

This clonotype was detected a few times. As DNA, the CDR3 is TGTGCCAGCAGTGAGCCGAACTCCTACGAGCAGTACTTC. This sequence encodes CASSEPNSYEQYF. The rearrangement joins TRBV6-1 to TRBJ2-7; D not certain. Germline CDR1 is MNHNS and CDR2 is SASEGT. The length of the CDR3 is 13 residues. Trimming stripped 3 bases from V and 0 bases from J, with 6 bases between.

The sample holds a few counts of this clonotype. This chain uses TRBV13 with TRBJ1-1, with a tentative D call TRBD1 (5 bases). Germline assignment: CDR1 PRHDT and CDR2 FYEKMQ (reference sequence). This CDR3 region has 14 residues. Trimming took 2 bases from V and 1 from J, leaving 8 bases between them. CDR3 DNA: TGTGCCAGCAGCTTAACGCAGGGGAACACTGAAGCTTTCTTT. Translating gives CASSLTQGNTEAFF.

This rearrangement joins TRBV6-1 to TRBJ2-5; 7 positions match TRBD2. The germline V gene has CDR1 MNHNS and CDR2 SASEGT. The V segment lost 5 bases and the J segment 4 bases; nucleotides outside the gene matches: 10. CDR3 size: 15 residues. The CDR3 DNA reads TGTGCCAGCAGTACCGGGGCGGGAGAGGGAGAGACCCAGTACTTC. Translated, it gives CASSTGAGEGETQYF.

This clonotype was picked up many times. The V call is TRBV29-1, the J call TRBJ2-7; possibly TRBD1 for D (5 bases). Germline V CDR1 and CDR2: SQVTM, ANQGSEA. V lost 4 bases to trimming and J lost 6 bases, with 13 bases between them. This CDR3 contains 12 residues. The CDR3 protein is CSVGQSPSEQYF. The CDR3 DNA follows: TGCAGCGTTGGACAGAGCCCCTCCGAGCAGTACTTC.

This clonotype was found a few times. The rearrangement links TRBV7-2 to TRBJ2-5; 11 bases align to TRBD2. CDR1 is SGHTA and CDR2 is FQGNSA in the germline V gene. CDR3 length: 20 amino acids. Trimming took 2 bases from V and 2 from J; bases not matched to a gene: 16. The DNA for the CDR3 is TGTGCCAGCAGCTTATCCCCCCGACTAGCGGGAAGGGTGAGGCAAGAGACCCAGTACTTC. Translated, it gives CASSLSPRLAGRVRQETQYF.

The chain is built from TRBV20-1 and TRBJ2-3; 10 bases are shared with TRBD2. Per the germline V gene, CDR1 is DFQATT and CDR2 is SNEGSKA (reference sequence). CDR3 length: 17 amino acids. V lost 0 bases and J lost 6; bases outside the gene matches: 12. As DNA, the CDR3 is TGCAGTGCTAGAGACGACCTTCAGCGGGAGGGCCCCGATACGCAGTATTTT. The encoded protein is CSARDDLQREGPDTQYF.

This chain connects TRBV4-1 to TRBJ2-7, with a tentative D call TRBD2 (6 bases). The CDR3 runs 14 residues. Germline assignment: CDR1 MGHRA and CDR2 YSYEKL. Between the trimmed V and J ends, which lost 4 bases and 4 bases, there was a span of 14 bases. The CDR3 is CASSPRGTGYEQYF. CDR3 nucleotides: TGCGCCAGCAGCCCAAGAGGGACTGGATACGAGCAGTACTTC.

This clonotype was seen ten or more times. The chain links TRBV7-9 to TRBJ2-5, with D tentatively TRBD1 or TRBD2 (5 bases each). CDR3 length: 14 residues. Trimming cost V 5 bases and J 5 bases, with 15 bases left between them. Germline CDR1 is SEHNR and CDR2 is FQNEAQ (reference sequence). CDR3 nucleotide sequence: TGTGCCAGCAGCCCGTTCTATGGGGACGAGACCCAGTACTTC. Its translation is CASSPFYGDETQYF.

This clonotype was detected once. V usage is TRBV2 and J usage is TRBJ1-4; 7 bases agree with TRBD1. Per germline, CDR1 SNHLY and CDR2 FYNNEI. J gave up 4 bases and V 3 bases, and 14 bases lay outside the gene matches. CDR3 length equals 18 residues. The DNA for the CDR3 is TGTGCCAGCAGTGACGAATTTGACCGGGACAGTAATAATGAAAAACTGTTTTTT. Its translation: CASSDEFDRDSNNEKLFF.

This clonotype was seen ten or more times. The gene calls are TRBV5-5 and TRBJ2-2; no definite D call. This CDR3 has 15 amino acids. CDR1 is SGHKS, CDR2 YYEKEE, per germline (reference sequence). Trimming left V 4 bases short and J 7 bases short, with 17 bases between. The CDR3 DNA reads as TGTGCCAGCAGCACCCGACATGGCGTGGTCGGGGAGCTGTTTTTT. As protein: CASSTRHGVVGELFF.

Ten or more counts support this clonotype. The chain couples TRBV12-5 to TRBJ2-3, with 12 bases lining up with TRBD2. Germline trimming cut 1 base from V and 2 bases from J; bases unmatched to any gene: 16. This CDR3 spans 21 amino acids. The germline V gene has CDR1 LGHNT and CDR2 FRNRAP. CDR3 in amino acids: CASGLDRLAGVPDHSTDTQYF. The CDR3 nucleotides read TGTGCTAGTGGTTTGGATCGACTAGCGGGAGTCCCAGACCATTCCACAGATACGCAGTATTTT.